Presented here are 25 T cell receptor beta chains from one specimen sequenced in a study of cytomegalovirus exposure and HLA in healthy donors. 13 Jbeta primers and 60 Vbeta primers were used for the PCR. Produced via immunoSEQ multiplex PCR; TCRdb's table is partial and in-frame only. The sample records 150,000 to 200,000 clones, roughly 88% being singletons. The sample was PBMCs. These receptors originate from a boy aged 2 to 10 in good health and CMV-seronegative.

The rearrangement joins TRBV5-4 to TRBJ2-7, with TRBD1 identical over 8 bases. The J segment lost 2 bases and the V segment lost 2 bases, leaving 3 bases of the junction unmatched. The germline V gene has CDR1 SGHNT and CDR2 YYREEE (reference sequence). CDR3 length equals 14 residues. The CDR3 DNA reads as TGTGCCAGCAGCTTACAGGGGGAAACCTACGAGCAGTACGTC. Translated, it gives CASSLQGETYEQYV.

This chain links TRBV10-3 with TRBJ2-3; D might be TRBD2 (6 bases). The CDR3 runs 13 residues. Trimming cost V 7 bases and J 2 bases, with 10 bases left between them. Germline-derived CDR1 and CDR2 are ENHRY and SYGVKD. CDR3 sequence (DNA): TGTGCCATCATGGCGGGGCCCACAGATACGCAGTATTTT. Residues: CAIMAGPTDTQYF.

The CDR3 spells CASSLEGAPSYEQYF. The CDR3 DNA is TGTGCCAGCAGCTTGGAGGGGGCGCCTTCCTACGAGCAGTACTTC. This chain links TRBV11-2 with TRBJ2-7, with a possible D match to TRBD1 (7 bases). This CDR3 is built from 15 residues. Trimming took 3 bases from V and 1 from J, leaving 13 bases between them. Germline CDR1 is SGHAT and CDR2 is FQNNGV.

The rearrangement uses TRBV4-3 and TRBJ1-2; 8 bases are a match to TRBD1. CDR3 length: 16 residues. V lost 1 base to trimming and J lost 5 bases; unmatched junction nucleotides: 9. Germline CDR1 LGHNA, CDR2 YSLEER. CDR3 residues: CASSQVTGGIGYGYTF. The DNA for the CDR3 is TGCGCCAGCAGCCAAGTAACAGGGGGTATAGGTTATGGCTACACCTTC.

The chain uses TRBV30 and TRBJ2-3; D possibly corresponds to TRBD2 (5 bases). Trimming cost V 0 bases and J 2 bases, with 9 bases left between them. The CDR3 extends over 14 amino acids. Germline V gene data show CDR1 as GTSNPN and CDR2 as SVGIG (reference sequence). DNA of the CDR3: TGTGCCTGGAGTGTACTAGACAACACAGATACGCAGTATTTT. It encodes CAWSVLDNTDTQYF.

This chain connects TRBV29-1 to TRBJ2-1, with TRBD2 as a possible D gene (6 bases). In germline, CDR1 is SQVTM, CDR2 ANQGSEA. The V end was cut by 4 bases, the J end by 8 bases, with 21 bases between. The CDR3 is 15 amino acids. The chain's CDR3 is CSVGYKELGRHEQFF. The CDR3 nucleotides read TGCAGCGTTGGGTACAAGGAATTAGGGAGGCATGAGCAGTTCTTC.

The CDR3 protein is CASSSSGTTYNEQFF. CDR3 DNA sequence: TGTGCCAGCAGCTCTAGCGGTACCACCTACAATGAGCAGTTCTTC. The chain is built from TRBV7-2 and TRBJ2-1; 7 bases are shared with TRBD2. V was pared by 4 bases and J by 2 bases, with 5 bases of the junction left unmatched. This CDR3 is 15 amino acids long. The germline CDR1 and CDR2 sequences are SGHTA and FQGNSA.

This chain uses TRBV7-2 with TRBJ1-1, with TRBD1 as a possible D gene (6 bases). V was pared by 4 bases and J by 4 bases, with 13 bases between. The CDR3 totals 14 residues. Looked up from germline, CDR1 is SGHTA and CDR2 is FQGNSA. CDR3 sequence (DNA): TGTGCCAGCAGCTCCAGGGGACGGGGCACTGAAGCTTTCTTT. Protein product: CASSSRGRGTEAFF.

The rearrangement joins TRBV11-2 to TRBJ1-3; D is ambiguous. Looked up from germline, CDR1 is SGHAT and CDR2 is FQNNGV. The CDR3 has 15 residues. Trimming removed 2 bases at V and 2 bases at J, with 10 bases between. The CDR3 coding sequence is TGTGCCAGCAGCTTAACACGGGTTGCTGGAAACACCATATATTTT. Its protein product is CASSLTRVAGNTIYF.

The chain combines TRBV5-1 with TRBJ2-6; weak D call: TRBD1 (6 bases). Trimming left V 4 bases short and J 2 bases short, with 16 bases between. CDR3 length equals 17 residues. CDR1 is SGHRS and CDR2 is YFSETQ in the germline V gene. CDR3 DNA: TGCGCCAGCAGCCCCAAGGGGGTTGAACCTGGGGCCAACGTCCTGACTTTC. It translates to CASSPKGVEPGANVLTF. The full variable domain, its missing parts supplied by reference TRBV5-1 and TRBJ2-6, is KAGVTQTPRYLIKTRGQQVTLSCSPISGHRSVSWYQQTPGQGLQFLFEYFSETQRNKGNFPGRFSGRQFSNSRSEMNVSTLELGDSALYLCASSPKGVEPGANVLTFGAGSRLTVL.

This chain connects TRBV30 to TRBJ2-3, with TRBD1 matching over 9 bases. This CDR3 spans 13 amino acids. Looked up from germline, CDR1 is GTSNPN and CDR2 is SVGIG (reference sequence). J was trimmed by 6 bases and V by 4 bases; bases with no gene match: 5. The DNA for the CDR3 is TGTGCCTGGAAACAGGGGGCGGCGGATACGCAGTATTTT. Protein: CAWKQGAADTQYF.

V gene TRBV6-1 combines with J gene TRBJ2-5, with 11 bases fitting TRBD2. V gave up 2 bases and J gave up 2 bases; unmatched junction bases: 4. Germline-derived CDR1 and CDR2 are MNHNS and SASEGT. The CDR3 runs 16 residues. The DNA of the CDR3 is TGTGCCAGCAGTGAAAGGCTAGCGGGAGGACAAGAGACCCAGTACTTC. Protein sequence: CASSERLAGGQETQYF.

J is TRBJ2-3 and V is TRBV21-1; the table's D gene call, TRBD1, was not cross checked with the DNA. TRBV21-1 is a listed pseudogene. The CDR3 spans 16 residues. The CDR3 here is CASSKGGRGASDTQYF. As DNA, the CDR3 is TGTGCCAGCAGCAAAGGGGGGCGTGGGGCGTCGGATACGCAGTATTTT.

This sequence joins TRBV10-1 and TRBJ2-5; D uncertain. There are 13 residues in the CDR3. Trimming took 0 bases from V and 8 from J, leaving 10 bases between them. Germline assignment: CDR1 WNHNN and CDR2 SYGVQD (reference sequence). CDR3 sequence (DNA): TGCGCCAGCAGTGAGTCTGGGCTTTCAACCCAGTACTTC. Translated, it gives CASSESGLSTQYF.

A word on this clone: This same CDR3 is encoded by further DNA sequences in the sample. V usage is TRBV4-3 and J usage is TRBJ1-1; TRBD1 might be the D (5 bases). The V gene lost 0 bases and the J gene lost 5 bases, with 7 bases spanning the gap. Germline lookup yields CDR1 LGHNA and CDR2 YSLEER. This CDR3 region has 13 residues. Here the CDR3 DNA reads TGCGCCAGCAGCCAAGACGGGGGGACTGAAGCTTTCTTT. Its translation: CASSQDGGTEAFF.

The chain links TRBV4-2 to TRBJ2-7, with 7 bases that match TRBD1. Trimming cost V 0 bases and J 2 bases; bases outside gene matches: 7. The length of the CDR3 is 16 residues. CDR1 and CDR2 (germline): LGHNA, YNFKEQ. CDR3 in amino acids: CASSQEGGQGAYEQYF. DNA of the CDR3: TGTGCCAGCAGCCAAGAAGGCGGGCAGGGGGCCTACGAGCAGTACTTC.

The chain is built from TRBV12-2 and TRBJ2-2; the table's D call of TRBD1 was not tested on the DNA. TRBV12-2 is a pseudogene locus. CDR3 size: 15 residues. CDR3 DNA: TGTGCAAGTCGCTCAACCGCGGACAGCAACGGGGAGCTGTTTTTT. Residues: CASRSTADSNGELFF.

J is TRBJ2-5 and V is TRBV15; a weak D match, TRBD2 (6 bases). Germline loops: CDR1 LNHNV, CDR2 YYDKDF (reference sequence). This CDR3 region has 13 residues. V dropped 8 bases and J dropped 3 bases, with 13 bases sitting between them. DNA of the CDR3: TGTGCCACCGGTAGTAGCGGAAAAGAGACCCAGTACTTC. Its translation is CATGSSGKETQYF.

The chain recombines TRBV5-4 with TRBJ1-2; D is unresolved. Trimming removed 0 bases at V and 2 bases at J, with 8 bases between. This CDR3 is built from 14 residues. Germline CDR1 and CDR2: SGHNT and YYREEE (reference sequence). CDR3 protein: CASSLDFGNYGYTF. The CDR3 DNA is TGTGCCAGCAGCTTGGATTTCGGGAACTATGGCTACACCTTC.

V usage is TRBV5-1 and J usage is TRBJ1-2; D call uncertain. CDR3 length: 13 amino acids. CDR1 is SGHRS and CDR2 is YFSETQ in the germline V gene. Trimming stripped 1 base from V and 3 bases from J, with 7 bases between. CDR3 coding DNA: TGCGCCAGCAGCTTGTCAACAGACTATGGCTACACCTTC. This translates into CASSLSTDYGYTF.

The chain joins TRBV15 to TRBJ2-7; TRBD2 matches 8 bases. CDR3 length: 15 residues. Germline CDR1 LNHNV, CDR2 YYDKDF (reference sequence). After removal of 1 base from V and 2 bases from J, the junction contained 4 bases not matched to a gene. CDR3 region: CATSRGREGPYEQYF. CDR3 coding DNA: TGTGCCACCAGCAGAGGACGGGAGGGCCCCTACGAGCAGTACTTC.

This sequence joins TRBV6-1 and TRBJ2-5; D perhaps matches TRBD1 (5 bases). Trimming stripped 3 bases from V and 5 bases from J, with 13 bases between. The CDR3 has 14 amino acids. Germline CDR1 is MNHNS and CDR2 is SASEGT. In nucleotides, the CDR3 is TGTGCCAGCAGTGAGAGGAACCCAGGGGAGACCCAGTACTTC. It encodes CASSERNPGETQYF.

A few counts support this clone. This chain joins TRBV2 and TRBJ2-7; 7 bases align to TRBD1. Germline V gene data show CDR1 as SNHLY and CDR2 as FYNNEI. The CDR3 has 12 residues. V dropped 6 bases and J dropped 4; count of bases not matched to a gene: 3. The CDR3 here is CASRTGNYEQYV. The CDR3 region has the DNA TGTGCCAGCAGGACAGGGAATTACGAGCAGTACGTC.

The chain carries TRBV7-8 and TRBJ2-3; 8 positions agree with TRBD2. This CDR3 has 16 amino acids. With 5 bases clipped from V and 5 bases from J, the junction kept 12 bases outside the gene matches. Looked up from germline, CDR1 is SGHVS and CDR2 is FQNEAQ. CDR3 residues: CASSRTRLAKGDTQYF. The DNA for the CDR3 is TGTGCCAGCAGCCGCACCAGACTAGCGAAAGGAGATACGCAGTATTTT.

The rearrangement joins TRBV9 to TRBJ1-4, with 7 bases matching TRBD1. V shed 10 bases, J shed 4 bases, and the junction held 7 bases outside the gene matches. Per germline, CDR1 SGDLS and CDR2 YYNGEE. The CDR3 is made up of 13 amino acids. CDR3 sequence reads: CASTGTDNEKLFF. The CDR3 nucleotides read TGTGCCTCCACCGGGACAGATAATGAAAAACTGTTTTTT.